Included here is one TCR beta chain sequence, with context. No antigen is known for it. No base quality values were provided; no much bigger clone lies one nucleotide off. The library relied on the immunoSEQ multiplex PCR assay. For the multiplex PCR, a mixture combining 60 forward primers for TCR Vbeta segments and 13 reverse primers for TCR Jbeta segments was used. The CDR3 region of rearranged TCR beta genes was amplified from genomic DNA by a multiplex PCR assay. The Illumina HiSeq System was used to sequence the amplified TCR beta libraries as 87-base-pair reads. The authors' pipeline ran thus. A later analysis counted tens of millions of unique TCR beta chains across the approximately 700 repertoires, and some 12 million of these chains were shared by at least two donors. Raw reads were error-corrected and collapsed into unique sequences by a nearest-neighbor algorithm in which closely related sequences were merged to remove PCR and sequencing errors. CDR3 sequences were aligned to IMGT reference sequences to assign V, D and J gene segments. For a sequence to be retained, a match of at least six nucleotides to both a V gene segment and a J gene segment was required. A rearrangement was called productive if the CDR3 had no stop codons and remained in frame with V and J, and every other rearrangement was called non-productive. Following IMGT convention, CDR3 was defined as the stretch from the second conserved V-encoded cysteine to the conserved J-encoded phenylalanine. The earlier analysis of about 620 of the donors excluded sequences that lacked an unambiguous match to a single V gene segment. In an earlier analysis of approximately 590 of the donors, a V segment was called functional when productive rearrangements were above 56.7%, and segregating when the standard deviation between donors exceeded 5%. A statistical classification framework was built for diagnosing cytomegalovirus status from the catalog of TCR beta chain sequences. A later analysis assigned V and J genes by comparing TCR nucleotide sequences with IMGT/GENE-DB human TR gene sequences. A later analysis assigned CDR3 sequences and most-parsimonious VDJ recombination scenarios with the TCRdist pipeline. A later analysis defined each TCR beta chain by its CDR3 amino acid sequence plus V-gene family, and excluded reads lacking a unique V-gene family. In a later analysis, approximately 640 highly shared, low-generation-probability nucleotide sequences were removed to address suspected cross-contamination and a sequencing artifact. In a later analysis, a clonal expansion index for each public chain was calculated from normalized within-repertoire ranks of inferred template counts. In a later analysis, generation probabilities were computed with a VDJ recombination model fitted to out-of-frame rearrangements, and the resulting probabilities were checked against IGoR. A later analysis scored TCR-TCR, TCR-HLA and TCR-CMV co-occurrence with hypergeometric tests, applying a repertoire-size bias correction to TCR pairs. A later analysis estimated false discovery rates by permuting HLA or CMV assignments 20 times. In a later analysis, co-occurring TCRs were grouped with DBSCAN, and TCRdist sequence similarity was added when clustering was performed within HLA-allele-positive subsets. Repertoires with fewer than 30,000 or more than 120,000 public chains, plus five repertoires with anomalous nucleotide sharing, were excluded from co-occurrence clustering. Not all clones reach the TCRdb copy of this immuneACCESS table, which keeps in-frame sequences only. Checked studies attribute under half of the gap to unresolved V genes and leave the rest unexplained. V and J calls and clone size are those listed in that table; D and trimming were worked out from the DNA. The sample data list 200,000 to 250,000 clones, and 70% to 90% of these were observed just once. The ten largest clones take up about 7.3% of the sample.

Clipping removes 3 bases from V and 4 bases from J, with 5 as the unmatched junction base count. The germline V gene encodes CDR1 SGHDT and CDR2 YYEEEE. The CDR3 numbers 16 residues from cysteine through phenylalanine. Only the CDR3 region is kept as DNA, spanning 48 bases read in frame from base 1. The data derive from a study of cytomegalovirus exposure and HLA in healthy donors (dated by TCRdb to about 2017). As for the study more broadly: An earlier analysis of approximately 550 of the donors reported 276 Gb of sequence data and about 100 million unique TCR beta sequences from roughly 200 million T cells. Roughly 300 gigabases of sequencing data and 75 million to 85 million unique TCR sequences made up an early release that covered over 550 HLA-typed donors. The study was designed to test whether signatures of past pathogen exposure could be identified by cataloging public T cell receptors. Class I and class II HLA loci were covered by the typing at four-digit resolution. Alongside the repertoire data, information on donor age, sex, ethnicity and CMV serostatus was compiled. Rather than drawing on any new phenotypic data, the later analysis identified candidate immune exposures from TCR beta sequences and the way those sequences occurred across donors. Roughly 5 DR-DQ haplotypes were handled as single units for association and clustering because linkage in the cohort was strong. To decide whether each TCR beta V gene segment behaved as functional or pseudogenic, an earlier analysis of 587 of the donors relied on high-throughput TCR beta sequencing. A later analysis re-analyzed previously published TCR beta repertoires from 666 donors and added high-resolution HLA genotyping to study TCR occurrence patterns. Every repertoire in the discovery cohort had been generated on one and the same sequencing platform. Of the 350 to 450 genotyped donors, less than 85% were placed in the genetic ancestry cluster associated with self-reported Caucasian donors. Among a few hundred genotyped donors of the cohort, an average of around 240,000 unique TCR beta nucleotide sequences were sequenced per donor, roughly 18% of them non-productive. The study combined high-throughput TCR immunosequencing, statistical association of individual TCRs with disease status, and machine learning to predict cytomegalovirus infection status. The study used immunosequencing to profile the T cell repertoires of 666 subjects and linked those repertoires to cytomegalovirus serostatus. A later genetic analysis took genome-wide SNP genotypes for about 55% of the 666 donors and used that subset as a discovery cohort. A separate validation cohort of roughly 130 different subjects was used in addition to the roughly 640-subject first cohort. The number of typed donors differed by locus: 629-630 for A, B, C, DRB1 and DQB1; some 500 for DQA1; 600 to 610 for DPA1; and 450 to 480 for DPB1. Overall study results and their limits: Most TCR sequences were seen in very few donors, while some public TCRs were found in many individuals. Presence/absence analyses assumed roughly uniform sequencing depth across donors, an assumption that may not hold. The sequencing pipeline was judged likely to have produced a cluster of highly shared sequence variants as a technical artifact. An association between a missense DCLRE1C variant and V-gene and J-gene trimming of TCR beta chains was found in a later genetic analysis and replicated in an independent cohort. A later analysis found that most CMV-associated TCR beta chains appeared HLA-restricted, with HLA associations seemingly driven largely by CMV exposure. In a later analysis, some 17,000 TCR beta sequences were associated with specific HLA alleles at a false discovery rate of 0.05. Immune exposure information for the cohort was limited to CMV serostatus. Because HLA typing was unavailable for some donors at each locus, only the typed subset was used in association tests. Assigning TCR associations to individual alleles was difficult when HLA alleles, especially DR and DQ, strongly co-occurred. Some 15 rarely observed V segments, including chromosome 9 orphons, were excluded from the earlier analysis of several hundred of the donors because counts were too low. A further reported finding was that TCR beta sequences accurately predicted the HLA-A and HLA-B alleles for most subjects in the first cohort. In the study, roughly 160 TCR beta chains were listed as associated with cytomegalovirus. This cohort had only TCR beta chains sequenced, and the lack of alpha or paired-chain data limited which features could be detected. Several of the top co-occurrence clusters appeared to be linked to parvovirus B19, influenza, CMV and Epstein-Barr virus, according to a later analysis. Correlated functional status among segregating V segments might be attributable to linkage disequilibrium, but an unknown experimental factor could not be ruled out. Some IMGT-functional V segments, including TRBV6-2 and TRBV6-3, could not be told apart with the 87-base-pair reads, so those segments were excluded. A few of the identified cytomegalovirus-associated TCR beta chains were confirmed in vitro to be specific for cytomegalovirus antigens. In an earlier analysis of roughly 560 of the donors, most TCR beta V segments were observed in productive rearrangements about 90% or about 30% of the time, broadly matching IMGT annotations. The authors suggested that the approach could potentially be extended to other disease states and immunological phenotypes. The classifier was reported to diagnose cytomegalovirus status with high specificity and sensitivity in both the original cohort and the validation cohort. A later analysis found that TCR association rates varied across HLA loci, with DRB1 alleles showing the most associated TCRs and HLA-C alleles the fewest. In a later genetic analysis, fewer N-insertions in productive TCRs were reported among donors in an Asian-associated ancestry cluster than the roughly 640-donor mean. A later analysis found that HLA-associated TCR beta chains were more clonally expanded and had lower generation probabilities than equally common non-associated chains.

The cohort comprised several hundred healthy bone marrow donors. Cohort members were all nominally healthy when sampled, although unrecorded immune exposures were likely present. The donor was CMV seropositive and was included in the group of approximately 310 seropositive cohort members. Each donor provided a peripheral blood sample, and peripheral blood mononuclear cells were used for TCR beta sequencing. The Qiagen DNeasy Blood Extraction Kit was used to extract genomic DNA from the blood cell samples. Sequencing used PBMCs. The chain is assembled from TRBV5-6 and TRBJ2-5; TRBD2 matches 14 bases in the middle. The clonotype comes from a woman aged 55 to 70 in good health and CMV-seropositive. The bases read TGTGCCAGCAGCTCGGGACTAGCGGGAGTAGGAGAGACCCAGTACTTC. Its protein product is CASSSGLAGVGETQYF.